This T cell receptor beta chain is from a study of T cells after yellow fever vaccination. Turning to the study itself: Each low-cell-number fraction was prepared by means of SMART-Seq v4 Ultra Low Input.

The V gene's germline CDR1 is KGHSH and CDR2 LQKENI. Losses at the gene ends were 8 bases for V and 5 bases for J; bases not matched to a gene: 11. The CDR3 is made up of 15 amino acids. In this sample, this clonotype turned up a few times. Antigen specificity is unknown. Whole-study results and caveats: Post-booster repertoires again held most primary-vaccination clones (96% CD4, 85% to 90% CD8). Though it reached lower strength, the secondary response hit its peak faster, day 5 versus 15.

They built TCR cDNA with 5'RACE template switching, a step that put in a universal primer site and UMIs. One entry per CDR3 protein, called by TCRdb with MiXCR from the 5' RACE reads. The sample has about 240,000 distinct CDR3 sequences, approximately 3.5% seen once; the top ten hold over 15%. Sequencing was performed on PBMCs, taken 15 days after the yellow fever booster vaccination. The V call is TRBV18, the J call TRBJ2-1; TRBD1 aligns across 8 bases. The receptor's source is a man younger than 30 who received the YFV17D yellow fever vaccine. The CDR3 sequence is CASALSGGRNNEQFF. The CDR3 nucleotides are TGTGCCAGCGCCCTGTCAGGGGGCAGGAACAATGAGCAGTTCTTC. Combining the CDR3 with reference TRBV18 and TRBJ2-1 gives the whole variable domain NAGVMQNPRHLVRRRGQEARLRCSPMKGHSHVYWYRQLPEEGLKFMVYLQKENIIDESGMPKERFSAEFPKEGPSILRIQQVVRGDSAAYFCASALSGGRNNEQFFGPGTRLTVL.